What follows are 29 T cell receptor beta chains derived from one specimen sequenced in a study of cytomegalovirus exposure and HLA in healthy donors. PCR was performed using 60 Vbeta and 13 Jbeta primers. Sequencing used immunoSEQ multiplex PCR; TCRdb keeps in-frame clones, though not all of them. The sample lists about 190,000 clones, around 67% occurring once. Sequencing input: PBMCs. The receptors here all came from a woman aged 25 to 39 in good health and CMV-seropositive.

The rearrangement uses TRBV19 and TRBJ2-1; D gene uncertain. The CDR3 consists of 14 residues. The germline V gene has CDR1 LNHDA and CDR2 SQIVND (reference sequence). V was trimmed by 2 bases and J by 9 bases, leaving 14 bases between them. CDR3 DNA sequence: TGTGCCAGTAGTATATTATACGGTGTTACTGAGCAGTTCTTC. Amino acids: CASSILYGVTEQFF.

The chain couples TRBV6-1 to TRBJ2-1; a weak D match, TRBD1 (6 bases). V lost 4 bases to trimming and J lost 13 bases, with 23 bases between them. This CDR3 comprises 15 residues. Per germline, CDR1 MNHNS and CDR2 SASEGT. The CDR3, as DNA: TGTGCCAGCAGTGCCTTTGGGACACCGAACTTAGACCAGTTCTTC. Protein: CASSAFGTPNLDQFF.

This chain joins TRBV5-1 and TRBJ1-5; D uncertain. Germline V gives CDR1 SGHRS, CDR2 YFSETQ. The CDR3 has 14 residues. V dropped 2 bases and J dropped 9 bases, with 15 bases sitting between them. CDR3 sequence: CASSLGSGLWPQHF. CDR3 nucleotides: TGCGCCAGCAGCTTAGGATCAGGTTTATGGCCCCAGCATTTT.

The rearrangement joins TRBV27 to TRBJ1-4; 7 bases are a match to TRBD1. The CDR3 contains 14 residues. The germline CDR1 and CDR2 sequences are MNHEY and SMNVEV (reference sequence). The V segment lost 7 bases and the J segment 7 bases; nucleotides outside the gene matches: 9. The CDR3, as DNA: TGTGCCAGCAAACAGGGGTTCGTTCGTGAAAAACTGTTTTTT. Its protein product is CASKQGFVREKLFF.

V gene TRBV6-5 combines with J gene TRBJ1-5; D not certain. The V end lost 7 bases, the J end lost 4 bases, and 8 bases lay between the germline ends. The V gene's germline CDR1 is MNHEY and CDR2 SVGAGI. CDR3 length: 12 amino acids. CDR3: CASKGGNQPQHF. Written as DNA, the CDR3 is TGTGCCAGCAAGGGAGGAAATCAGCCCCAGCATTTT.

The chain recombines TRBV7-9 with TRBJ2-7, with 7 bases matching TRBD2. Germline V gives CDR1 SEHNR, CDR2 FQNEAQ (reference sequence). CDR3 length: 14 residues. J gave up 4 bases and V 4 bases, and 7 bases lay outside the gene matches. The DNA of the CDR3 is TGTGCCAGCAGCTCACCCGGGAGGATTTACGAGCAGTACTTC. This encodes CASSSPGRIYEQYF.

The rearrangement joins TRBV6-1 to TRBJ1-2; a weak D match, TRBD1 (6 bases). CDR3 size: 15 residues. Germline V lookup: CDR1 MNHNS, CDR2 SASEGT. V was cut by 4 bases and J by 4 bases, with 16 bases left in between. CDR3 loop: CASSVFWQDSYGYTF. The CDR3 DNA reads TGTGCCAGCAGTGTATTTTGGCAGGACAGCTATGGCTACACCTTC.

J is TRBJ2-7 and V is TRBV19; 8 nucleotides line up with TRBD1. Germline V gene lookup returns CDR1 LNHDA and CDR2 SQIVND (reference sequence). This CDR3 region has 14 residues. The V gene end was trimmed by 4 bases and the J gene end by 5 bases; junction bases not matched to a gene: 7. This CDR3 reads CASSTRQGHDEQYF. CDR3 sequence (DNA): TGTGCCAGTAGTACCCGACAGGGGCACGACGAGCAGTACTTC.

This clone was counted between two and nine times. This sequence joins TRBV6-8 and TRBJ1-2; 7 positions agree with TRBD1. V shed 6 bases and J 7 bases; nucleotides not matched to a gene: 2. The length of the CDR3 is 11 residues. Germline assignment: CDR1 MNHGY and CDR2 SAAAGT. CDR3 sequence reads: CASRYRGGYTF. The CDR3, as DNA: TGTGCCAGCAGGTACAGGGGTGGCTACACCTTC.

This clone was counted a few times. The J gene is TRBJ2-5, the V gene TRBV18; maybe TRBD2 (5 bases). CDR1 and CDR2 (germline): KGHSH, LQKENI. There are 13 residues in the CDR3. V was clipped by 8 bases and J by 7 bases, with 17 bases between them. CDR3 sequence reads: CASRSGRSGTQYF. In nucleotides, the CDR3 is TGTGCCAGCCGAAGCGGACGATCGGGGACCCAGTACTTC.

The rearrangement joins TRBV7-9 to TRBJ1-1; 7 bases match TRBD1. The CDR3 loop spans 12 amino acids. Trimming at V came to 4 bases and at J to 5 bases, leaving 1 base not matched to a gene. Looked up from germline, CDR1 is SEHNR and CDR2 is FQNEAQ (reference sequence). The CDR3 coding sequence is TGTGCCAGCAGCTCGACAGGGACTGAAGCTTTCTTT. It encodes CASSSTGTEAFF.

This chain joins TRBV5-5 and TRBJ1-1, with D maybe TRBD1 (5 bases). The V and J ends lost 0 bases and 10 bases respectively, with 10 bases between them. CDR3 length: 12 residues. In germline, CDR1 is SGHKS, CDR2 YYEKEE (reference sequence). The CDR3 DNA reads TGTGCCAGCAGCTTGGCGGGGGGAGGAGCTTTCTTT. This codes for CASSLAGGGAFF.

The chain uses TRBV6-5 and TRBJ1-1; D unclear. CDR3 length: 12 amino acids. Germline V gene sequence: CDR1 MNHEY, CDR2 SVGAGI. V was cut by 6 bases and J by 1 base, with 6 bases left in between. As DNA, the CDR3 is TGTGCCAGCAGGGGAGAGAACACTGAAGCTTTCTTT. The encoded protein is CASRGENTEAFF.

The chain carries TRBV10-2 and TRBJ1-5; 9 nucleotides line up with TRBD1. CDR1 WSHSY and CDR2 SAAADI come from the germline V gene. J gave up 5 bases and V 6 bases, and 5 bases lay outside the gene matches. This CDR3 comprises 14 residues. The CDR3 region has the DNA TGCGCCAGCAGCCGGACAGGGGCCGATCAGCCCCAGCATTTT. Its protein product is CASSRTGADQPQHF.

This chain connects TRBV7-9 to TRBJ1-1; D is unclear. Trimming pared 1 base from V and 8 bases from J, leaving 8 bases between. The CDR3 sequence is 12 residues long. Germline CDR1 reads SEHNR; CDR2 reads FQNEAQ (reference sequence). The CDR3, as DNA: TGTGCCAGCAGCTTAGTGGGCGAAGAAGCTTTCTTT. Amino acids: CASSLVGEEAFF.

CDR3 in amino acids: CASREGGVYNQPQHF. CDR3 nucleotides: TGTGCCAGTAGGGAGGGCGGGGTCTACAATCAGCCCCAGCATTTT. The chain links TRBV19 to TRBJ1-5; D is ambiguous. CDR3 length equals 15 residues. CDR1 is LNHDA, CDR2 SQIVND, per germline (reference sequence). The germline V and J ends were trimmed by 6 bases and 3 bases, with 15 bases remaining between them.

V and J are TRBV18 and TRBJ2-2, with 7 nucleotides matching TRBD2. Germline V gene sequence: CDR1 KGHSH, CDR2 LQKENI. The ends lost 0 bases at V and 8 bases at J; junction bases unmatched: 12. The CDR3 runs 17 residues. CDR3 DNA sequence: TGTGCCAGCTCACCACCCGGCCCAGCGGGATTGATAGGGGAGCTGTTTTTT. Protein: CASSPPGPAGLIGELFF. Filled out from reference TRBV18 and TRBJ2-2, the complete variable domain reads NAGVMQNPRHLVRRRGQEARLRCSPMKGHSHVYWYRQLPEEGLKFMVYLQKENIIDESGMPKERFSAEFPKEGPSILRIQQVVRGDSAAYFCASSPPGPAGLIGELFFGEGSRLTVL.

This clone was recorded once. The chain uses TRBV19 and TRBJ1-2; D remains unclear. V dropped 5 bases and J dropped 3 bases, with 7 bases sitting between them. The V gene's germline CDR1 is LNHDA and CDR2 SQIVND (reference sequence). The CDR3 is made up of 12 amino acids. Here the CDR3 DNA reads TGTGCCAGTAGTCGACGGGACTATGGCTACACCTTC. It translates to CASSRRDYGYTF.

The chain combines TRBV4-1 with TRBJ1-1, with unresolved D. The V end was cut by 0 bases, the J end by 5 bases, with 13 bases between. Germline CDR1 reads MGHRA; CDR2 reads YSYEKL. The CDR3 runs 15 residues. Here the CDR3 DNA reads TGCGCCAGCAGCCAAGATGGAGGACGGTGGACTGAAGCTTTCTTT. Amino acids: CASSQDGGRWTEAFF.

CDR3: CASSLSRLAGTGELFF. For the CDR3, the DNA is TGTGCCAGCAGCCTAAGTCGTCTAGCGGGGACCGGGGAGCTGTTTTTT. The V and J genes are TRBV7-8 and TRBJ2-2; 9 bases are shared with TRBD2. The junction had 9 bases not matched to a gene; V was cut back by 5 bases and J by 5 bases. The CDR3 is 16 residues long. Per the germline V gene, CDR1 is SGHVS and CDR2 is FQNEAQ. Combining the CDR3 with reference TRBV7-8 and TRBJ2-2 gives the whole variable domain GAGVSQSPRYKVAKRGQDVALRCDPISGHVSLFWYQQALGQGPEFLTYFQNEAQLDKSGLPSDRFFAERPEGSVSTLKIQRTQQEDSAVYLCASSLSRLAGTGELFFGEGSRLTVL.

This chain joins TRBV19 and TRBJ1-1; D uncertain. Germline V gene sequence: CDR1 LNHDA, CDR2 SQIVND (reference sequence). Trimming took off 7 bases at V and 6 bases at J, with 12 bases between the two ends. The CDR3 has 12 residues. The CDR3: CASTGVGPEAFF. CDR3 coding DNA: TGTGCCAGTACGGGAGTTGGCCCTGAAGCTTTCTTT.

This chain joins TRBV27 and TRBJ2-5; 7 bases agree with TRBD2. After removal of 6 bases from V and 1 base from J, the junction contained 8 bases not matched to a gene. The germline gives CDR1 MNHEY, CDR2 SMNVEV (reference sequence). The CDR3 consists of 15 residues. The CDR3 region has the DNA TGTGCCAGCAGCCGGGGGGATAGGGTCCAAGAGACCCAGTACTTC. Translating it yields CASSRGDRVQETQYF.

The CDR3 DNA follows: TGCGCCAGCAGCTTTGGGACAGTTGATTTAGGACCGAACACTGAAGCTTTCTTT. The encoded protein is CASSFGTVDLGPNTEAFF. V gene TRBV5-1 combines with J gene TRBJ1-1, with 7 bases that match TRBD1. This CDR3 contains 18 residues. The ends lost 2 bases at V and 1 base at J; junction bases unmatched: 14. Germline CDR1 is SGHRS and CDR2 is YFSETQ.

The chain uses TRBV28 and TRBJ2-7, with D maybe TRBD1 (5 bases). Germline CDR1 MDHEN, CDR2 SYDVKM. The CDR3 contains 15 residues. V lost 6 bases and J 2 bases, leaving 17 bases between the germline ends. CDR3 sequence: CASSLGAGFTYEQYF. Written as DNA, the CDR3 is TGTGCCAGCAGCCTAGGGGCAGGTTTTACCTACGAGCAGTACTTC.

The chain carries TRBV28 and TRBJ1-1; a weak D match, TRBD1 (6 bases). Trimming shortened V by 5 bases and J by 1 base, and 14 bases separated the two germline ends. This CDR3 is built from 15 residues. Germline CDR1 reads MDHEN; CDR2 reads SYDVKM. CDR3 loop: CASSPTGTQNTEAFF. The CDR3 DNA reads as TGTGCCAGCAGTCCAACCGGGACACAGAACACTGAAGCTTTCTTT.

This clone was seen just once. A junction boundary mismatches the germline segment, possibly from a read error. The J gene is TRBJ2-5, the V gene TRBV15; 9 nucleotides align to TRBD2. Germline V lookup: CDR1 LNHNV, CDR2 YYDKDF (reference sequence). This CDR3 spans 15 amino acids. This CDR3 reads CATSGDWSGRETQYF. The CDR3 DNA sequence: TGTGCCACCAGCGGAGATTGGAGCGGGAGGGAGACCCAGTACTTC.

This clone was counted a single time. The CDR3 loop reads CASSSPGREYEQYF. CDR3 DNA: TGTGCCAGCAGCTCCCCGGGTAGGGAGTACGAGCAGTACTTC. This sequence joins TRBV9 and TRBJ2-7, with a tentative D call TRBD2 (5 bases). This CDR3 is built from 14 residues. Germline V CDR1 and CDR2: SGDLS, YYNGEE. The germline V and J ends were trimmed by 4 bases and 4 bases, with 15 bases remaining between them.

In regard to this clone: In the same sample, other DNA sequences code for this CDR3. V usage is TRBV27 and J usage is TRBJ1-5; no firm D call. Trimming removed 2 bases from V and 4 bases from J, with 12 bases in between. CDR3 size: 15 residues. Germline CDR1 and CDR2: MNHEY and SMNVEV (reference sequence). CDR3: CASSLTGTPNQPQHF. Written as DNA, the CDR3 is TGTGCCAGCAGTTTAACGGGTACCCCTAATCAGCCCCAGCATTTT.

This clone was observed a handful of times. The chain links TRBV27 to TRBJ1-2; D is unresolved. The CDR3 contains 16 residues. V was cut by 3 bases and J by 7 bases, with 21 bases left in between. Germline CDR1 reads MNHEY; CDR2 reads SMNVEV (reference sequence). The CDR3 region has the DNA TGTGCCAGCAGTTTCGCAGGTAGTCAGAATCTTCTTGGCTACACCTTC. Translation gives CASSFAGSQNLLGYTF.